Following are 24 T cell receptor beta chains from one sample sequenced in a study of identical twins. TCRdb used MiXCR to reprocess the 5' RACE reads, holding one entry per CDR3 protein. This table has roughly 250,000 distinct CDR3 sequences, more than 12% appearing once. Sequencing used memory (CD45RO+) T cells sorted from blood. All receptors derive from a woman between 18 and 29 years old in good health.

This clonotype was seen a few times. The chain is built from TRBV20-1 and TRBJ2-1; 12 positions match TRBD1. V shed 5 bases and J 7 bases; nucleotides not matched to a gene: 9. From germline, CDR1 is DFQATT and CDR2 SNEGSKA (reference sequence). This CDR3 region has 15 residues. CDR3 region: CSAQIGTGGENEQFF. Written as DNA, the CDR3 is TGCAGTGCTCAAATCGGGACAGGGGGCGAGAATGAGCAGTTCTTC.

The J gene is TRBJ2-2, the V gene TRBV11-2, with TRBD2 identical over 10 bases. The CDR3 runs 17 residues. After removal of 6 bases from V and 5 bases from J, the junction contained 12 bases not matched to a gene. The germline CDR1 and CDR2 sequences are SGHAT and FQNNGV. The CDR3 region has the DNA TGTGCCAGCAGTCAGCAAGCTCAGCGGGGGGGTACCGGGGAGCTGTTTTTT. It yields the protein CASSQQAQRGGTGELFF.

The chain recombines TRBV6-5 with TRBJ1-2; TRBD1 aligns across 8 bases. The V and J ends lost 7 bases and 5 bases, in that order; junction bases with no gene match: 3. The CDR3 is 12 amino acids. The V gene's germline CDR1 is MNHEY and CDR2 SVGAGI. This CDR3 is CASTDRVYGYTF. CDR3 nucleotides: TGTGCCAGCACGGACAGGGTGTATGGCTACACCTTC.

This clonotype has only a few counts. The chain is built from TRBV11-3 and TRBJ1-1; weak D call: TRBD1 (6 bases). The CDR3 loop spans 15 amino acids. Germline loops: CDR1 SGHNT, CDR2 YENEEA. V was shortened by 8 bases and J by 7 bases, with 23 bases between the two germline ends. The CDR3 is CASLRGGAGSDEAFF. In DNA form, the CDR3 reads TGTGCCAGCCTCAGGGGAGGGGCCGGTAGCGATGAAGCTTTCTTT.

Concerning this clonotype itself: A much more abundant neighbour one base away suggests this may be a read error. The V call is TRBV4-2, the J call TRBJ1-5; D possibly corresponds to TRBD1 (5 bases). This CDR3 has 16 amino acids. V was cut by 4 bases and J by 3 bases, with 16 bases left in between. The germline CDR1 and CDR2 sequences are LGHNA and YNFKEQ. The CDR3 protein is CASSRGQGRDNQPQHF. The CDR3 DNA reads as TGTGCCAGCAGCCGAGGGCAGGGTAGGGACAATCAGCCCCAGCATTTT.

The CDR3, as DNA: TGCGCCAGCAGCCAGGTTGACAGGTGGAACACTGAAGCTTTCTTT. This encodes CASSQVDRWNTEAFF. J is TRBJ1-1 and V is TRBV4-1, with D possibly TRBD1 on 6 matching bases. The CDR3 contains 15 residues. Germline-derived CDR1 and CDR2 are MGHRA and YSYEKL. V gave up 3 bases and J gave up 1 base, with 12 bases separating them.

The V call is TRBV7-6, the J call TRBJ2-5; 9 nucleotides agree with TRBD1. Germline trimming cut 2 bases from V and 5 bases from J; bases unmatched to any gene: 6. The CDR3 runs 15 residues. The germline V gene encodes CDR1 SGHVS and CDR2 FNYEAQ. The CDR3 DNA follows: TGTGCCAGCAGCTTACCTCCACAGGGGGCTGAGACCCAGTACTTC. Translated: CASSLPPQGAETQYF.

In this sample, this clonotype turned up a few times. The chain combines TRBV20-1 with TRBJ2-3; D is perhaps TRBD2 (5 bases). Trimming shortened V by 6 bases and J by 6 bases, and 16 bases separated the two germline ends. The CDR3 spans 13 residues. In germline, CDR1 is DFQATT, CDR2 SNEGSKA (reference sequence). DNA of the CDR3: TGCAGTGCCCGGGGTTTCCCCGGGGATACGCAGTATTTT. Translating gives CSARGFPGDTQYF.

This clonotype has more than one count but fewer than ten. V is TRBV28 and J is TRBJ1-1, with D perhaps TRBD1 (5 bases). Looked up from germline, CDR1 is MDHEN and CDR2 is SYDVKM. The germline V and J ends were trimmed by 6 bases and 3 bases, with 14 bases remaining between them. The CDR3 covers 14 residues. CDR3 region: CASSPPRDHTEAFF. In DNA form, the CDR3 reads TGTGCCAGCAGCCCACCCAGGGATCACACTGAAGCTTTCTTT.

This chain joins TRBV5-5 and TRBJ2-2, with 7 bases lining up with TRBD2. The V gene's germline CDR1 is SGHKS and CDR2 YYEKEE (reference sequence). The CDR3 extends over 17 amino acids. The junction had 12 bases not matched to a gene; V was cut back by 1 base and J by 6 bases. CDR3 region: CASSLWGGELRPGELFF. The CDR3 DNA is TGTGCCAGCAGCTTGTGGGGGGGGGAGCTTCGACCCGGGGAGCTGTTTTTT.

This clonotype has just a few counts. This rearrangement joins TRBV5-1 to TRBJ2-1; 13 bases are shared with TRBD2. J lost 8 bases, V lost 4 bases, and 15 bases had no gene match. This CDR3 spans 18 amino acids. CDR1 SGHRS and CDR2 YFSETQ come from the germline V gene. The CDR3 coding sequence is TGCGCCAGCAGCGATAAAACTAGCGGGAGGGCCAATATCTATGAGCAGTTCTTC. Translating gives CASSDKTSGRANIYEQFF.

The genes are TRBV12-3 or TRBV12-4 and TRBJ1-1, with 7 bases matching TRBD1. This CDR3 has 13 residues. The V and J ends lost 5 bases and 3 bases, in that order; junction bases with no gene match: 3. Here the CDR3 DNA reads TGTGCCAGCAGTGCCCAGGGGGACACTGAAGCTTTCTTT. It specifies CASSAQGDTEAFF.

The chain combines TRBV7-9 with TRBJ2-1, with a weak D call TRBD1 (6 bases). The CDR3 runs 15 residues. CDR1 and CDR2 from the germline V gene are SEHNR and FQNEAQ (reference sequence). V was clipped by 2 bases and J by 0 bases, with 8 bases between them. CDR3 protein: CASSLTGTSYNEQFF. DNA for the CDR3: TGTGCCAGCAGCTTAACAGGGACCTCCTACAATGAGCAGTTCTTC.

The chain has TRBV5-6 and TRBJ2-1; tentatively, D is TRBD1 or TRBD2 (8 bases each). CDR1 and CDR2 (germline): SGHDT, YYEEEE. The CDR3 is made up of 19 amino acids. Trimming removed 5 bases from V and 0 bases from J, with 24 bases in between. CDR3 loop: CASSLAAGGSGSSYNEQFF. Written as DNA, the CDR3 is TGTGCCAGCAGTCTGGCGGCAGGGGGCAGCGGGAGCTCCTACAATGAGCAGTTCTTC. The full variable domain, completed using reference TRBV5-6 and TRBJ2-1, is DAGVTQSPTHLIKTRGQQVTLRCSPKSGHDTVSWYQQALGQGPQFIFQYYEEEERQRGNFPDRFSGHQFPNYSSELNVNALLLGDSALYLCASSLAAGGSGSSYNEQFFGPGTRLTVL.

This clonotype was seen more than once but under ten times. The V and J genes are TRBV11-3 and TRBJ1-2; D ambiguous. There are 12 residues in the CDR3. Trimming pared 7 bases from V and 0 bases from J, leaving 6 bases between. Per germline, CDR1 SGHNT and CDR2 YENEEA. In nucleotides, the CDR3 is TGTGCCAGCACAGATACTAACTATGGCTACACCTTC. Amino acids: CASTDTNYGYTF.

The chain carries TRBV5-1 and TRBJ2-1; no reliable D call. The CDR3 covers 12 residues. In germline, CDR1 is SGHRS, CDR2 YFSETQ. Deletions cut 4 bases from V and 3 bases from J, with 5 bases between. CDR3 region: CASSVNYNEQFF. DNA of the CDR3: TGCGCCAGCAGCGTCAACTACAATGAGCAGTTCTTC.

The rearrangement joins TRBV20-1 to TRBJ2-1; the match to TRBD1 covers 9 bases. From germline, CDR1 is DFQATT and CDR2 SNEGSKA (reference sequence). This CDR3 region has 13 residues. Trimming at V came to 5 bases and at J to 6 bases, leaving 5 bases not matched to a gene. Here the CDR3 reads CSARTGEVNEQFF. The CDR3 nucleotides are TGCAGTGCTCGGACAGGGGAGGTCAATGAGCAGTTCTTC.

The chain recombines TRBV18 with TRBJ1-2; 7 bases align to TRBD1. The CDR3 length is 14 residues. V trimming: 3 bases; J trimming: 3 bases; junction bases outside the gene matches: 4. Looked up from germline, CDR1 is KGHSH and CDR2 is LQKENI. For the CDR3, the DNA is TGTGCCAGCTCACCTGGGACAGACTACTATGGCTACACCTTC. Encoded protein: CASSPGTDYYGYTF.

V gene TRBV3-1 combines with J gene TRBJ2-5; 8 nucleotides agree with TRBD2. With V trimmed by 4 bases and J by 5 bases, 9 bases remained unmatched. The germline CDR1 and CDR2 sequences are LGHDT and YNNKEL (reference sequence). This CDR3 has 15 residues. CDR3 sequence (DNA): TGTGCCAGCAGCCTAACGGGAGGGTTAGGTGAGACCCAGTACTTC. Residues: CASSLTGGLGETQYF.

The gene calls are TRBV30 and TRBJ2-1; a weak D match, TRBD2 (7 bases). The CDR3 is 14 residues long. Germline V gives CDR1 GTSNPN, CDR2 SVGIG (reference sequence). The V end was cut by 3 bases, the J end by 0 bases, with 9 bases between. The CDR3 here is CAWRGGGSYNEQFF. The CDR3 DNA reads as TGTGCCTGGAGGGGAGGGGGCTCCTACAATGAGCAGTTCTTC.

This clonotype was seen repeatedly, ten times or more. The V gene is TRBV12-3 or TRBV12-4, the J gene TRBJ2-7; the D is unclear. V was pared by 5 bases and J by 1 base, with 6 bases between. The length of the CDR3 is 12 residues. The CDR3 bases are TGTGCCAGCAGTCCCAAGTCCTACGAGCAGTACTTC. Protein: CASSPKSYEQYF.

This clonotype was detected many times. The rearrangement joins TRBV27 to TRBJ2-7; unclear D gene. The CDR3 is 14 residues long. CDR1 MNHEY and CDR2 SMNVEV come from the germline V gene (reference sequence). Trimming took 3 bases from V and 0 from J, leaving 9 bases between them. The CDR3, as DNA: TGTGCCAGCAGTTTGAGCAAGAGCTCCTACGAGCAGTACTTC. The encoded protein is CASSLSKSSYEQYF.

The V and J genes are TRBV20-1 and TRBJ2-7; 15 positions agree with TRBD2. The CDR3 is 16 residues long. The germline gives CDR1 DFQATT, CDR2 SNEGSKA (reference sequence). J was trimmed by 3 bases and V by 3 bases; bases with no gene match: 6. CDR3 region: CSARGLAGGLHYEQYF. CDR3 coding DNA: TGCAGTGCTAGGGGACTAGCGGGGGGACTACACTACGAGCAGTACTTC.

The chain employs TRBV3-1 and TRBJ1-1; D may be TRBD1 (6 bases). The CDR3 runs 15 residues. Germline CDR1 is LGHDT and CDR2 is YNNKEL (reference sequence). Deletions cut 3 bases from V and 2 bases from J, with 13 bases between. Here the CDR3 reads CASSQSDRRNTEAFF. The CDR3 DNA sequence: TGTGCCAGCAGCCAGTCGGACAGAAGAAACACTGAAGCTTTCTTT.